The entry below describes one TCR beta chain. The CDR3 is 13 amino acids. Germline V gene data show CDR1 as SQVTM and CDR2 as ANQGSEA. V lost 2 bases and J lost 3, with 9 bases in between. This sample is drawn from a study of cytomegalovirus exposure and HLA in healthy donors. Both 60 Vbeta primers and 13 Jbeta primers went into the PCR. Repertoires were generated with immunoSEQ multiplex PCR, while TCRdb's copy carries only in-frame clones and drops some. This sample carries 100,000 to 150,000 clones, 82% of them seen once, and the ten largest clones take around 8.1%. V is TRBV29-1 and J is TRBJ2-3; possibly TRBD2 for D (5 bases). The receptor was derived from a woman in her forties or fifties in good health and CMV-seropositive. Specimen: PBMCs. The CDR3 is CSVELSGTDTQYF. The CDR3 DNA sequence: TGCAGCGTTGAACTCTCGGGGACAGATACGCAGTATTTT.